These 13 T cell receptor beta chains originate from one sample sequenced in a study of T cells after somatic rescue of genetic block. Produced via immunoSEQ multiplex PCR; TCRdb's table is partial and in-frame only. The data contain 14,000 to 15,000 clones, under 75% of them singletons. Material: peripheral blood mononuclear cells (PBMCs). The receptors originated from a boy between 10 and 17 years old.

This clone was seen a single time. The DNA for the CDR3 is TGTGCCAGCAGCTTCTTCGCAGGGCTTTGGGACAATCAGCCCCAGCATTTT. Residues: CASSFFAGLWDNQPQHF. The chain recombines TRBV28 with TRBJ1-5; a possible D gene is TRBD1 (5 bases). V lost 6 bases, J lost 3 bases, and 21 bases lay in between. The CDR3 extends over 17 amino acids. The germline CDR1 and CDR2 sequences are MDHEN and SYDVKM.

The chain has TRBV11-1 and TRBJ2-4, with D tentatively TRBD2 (6 bases). V shed 5 bases and J shed 0 bases, with 11 bases lying between them. The CDR3 is 15 amino acids. From germline, CDR1 is SGHAT and CDR2 FQDESV (reference sequence). CDR3 sequence reads: CASSLGTVAKNIQYF. CDR3 coding DNA: TGTGCCAGCAGCCTCGGGACTGTAGCCAAAAACATTCAGTACTTC.

This chain connects TRBV18 to TRBJ2-7, with D perhaps TRBD2 (5 bases). Germline values: CDR1 KGHSH, CDR2 LQKENI. V lost 1 base and J 2 bases, leaving 12 bases between the germline ends. This CDR3 comprises 15 residues. For the CDR3, the DNA is TGTGCCAGCTCACCACGGCAGGAGGTCACCTACGAGCAGTACTTC. Protein: CASSPRQEVTYEQYF.

This clone is a singleton in its sample. The chain's CDR3 is CARGRECPPTDTQYF. CDR3 nucleotide sequence: TGTGCCAGGGGGCGGGAGTGCCCCCCCACAGATACGCAGTATTTT. V is TRBV6-7 and J is TRBJ2-3; 7 bases line up with TRBD2. TRBV6-7 is reported as an ORF; its role is uncertain. The trim removed 9 bases at V and 2 bases at J, leaving 11 bases unmatched. The CDR3 has 15 amino acids.

This chain joins TRBV5-5 and TRBJ2-7; D gene unclear. Trimming cost V 2 bases and J 5 bases, with 5 bases left between them. Germline CDR1 is SGHKS and CDR2 is YYEKEE (reference sequence). The CDR3 contains 11 residues. In DNA form, the CDR3 reads TGTGCCAGCAGCTTATTACACGAGCAGTACTTC. Residues: CASSLLHEQYF.

This clone was seen only once. This chain joins TRBV7-9 and TRBJ2-6; D is undetermined. The ends were cut back, 3 bases at V and 3 bases at J, with 3 bases in the middle. CDR3 size: 13 residues. CDR1 and CDR2 from the germline V gene are SEHNR and FQNEAQ (reference sequence). The chain's CDR3 is CASSFSGANVLTF. For the CDR3, the DNA is TGTGCCAGCAGCTTTAGTGGGGCCAACGTCCTGACTTTC.

The rearrangement uses TRBV6-5 and TRBJ2-7; D is undetermined. The germline V gene has CDR1 MNHEY and CDR2 SVGAGI. V was trimmed by 6 bases and J by 0 bases, leaving 12 bases between them. The CDR3 is 14 amino acids. CDR3: CASRLTLGSYEQYF. CDR3 bases: TGTGCCAGCAGGTTGACATTAGGCTCCTACGAGCAGTACTTC.

V and J are TRBV19 and TRBJ1-2, with D possibly being TRBD1 (5 bases). Trimming stripped 5 bases from V and 8 bases from J, with 18 bases between. CDR3 size: 14 residues. CDR1 LNHDA and CDR2 SQIVND come from the germline V gene (reference sequence). The CDR3 spells CASSSFLGRGGYTF. The CDR3 DNA follows: TGTGCCAGTAGTTCCTTCCTAGGGCGGGGGGGCTACACCTTC.

V usage is TRBV19 and J usage is TRBJ1-5; D is unclear. The CDR3 length is 14 residues. Trimming stripped 3 bases from V and 0 bases from J, with 6 bases between. In germline, CDR1 is LNHDA, CDR2 SQIVND (reference sequence). The CDR3 here is CASSIPLSNQPQHF. The CDR3 DNA reads as TGTGCCAGTAGTATCCCTCTTAGCAATCAGCCCCAGCATTTT.

CDR3 region: CATSNWGRPYEQYF. The CDR3 nucleotides read TGTGCCACCAGCAATTGGGGCAGACCCTACGAGCAGTACTTC. The chain carries TRBV15 and TRBJ2-7, with D perhaps TRBD1 (5 bases). Germline V CDR1 and CDR2: LNHNV, YYDKDF (reference sequence). The CDR3 has 14 residues. V was pared by 4 bases and J by 2 bases, with 12 bases between.

This chain joins TRBV5-1 and TRBJ2-1, with TRBD1 matching 7 bases. V shed 4 bases and J 11 bases; nucleotides not matched to a gene: 3. In germline, CDR1 is SGHRS, CDR2 YFSETQ. The CDR3 has 11 amino acids. CDR3 loop: CASSNRGQQFF. The CDR3 DNA is TGCGCCAGCAGCAACAGGGGCCAGCAGTTCTTC. The variable domain in full, with the rest retrieved from reference TRBV5-1 and TRBJ2-1, is KAGVTQTPRYLIKTRGQQVTLSCSPISGHRSVSWYQQTPGQGLQFLFEYFSETQRNKGNFPGRFSGRQFSNSRSEMNVSTLELGDSALYLCASSNRGQQFFGPGTRLTVL.

This chain joins TRBV5-6 and TRBJ2-7; D is possibly TRBD1 (5 bases). With 4 bases removed from V and 3 bases from J, the gap between germline ends came to 8 bases. Per germline, CDR1 SGHDT and CDR2 YYEEEE. The CDR3 runs 12 residues. This chain's CDR3 is CASSLDIYEQYF. As DNA, the CDR3 is TGTGCCAGCAGCCTGGACATCTACGAGCAGTACTTC.

This clone was observed a few times. The CDR3 protein is CASSERKGAKETQYF. CDR3 nucleotides: TGTGCCAGCAGTGAAAGAAAGGGGGCAAAAGAGACCCAGTACTTC. The rearrangement links TRBV25-1 to TRBJ2-5; TRBD1 matches at 7 bases. V was clipped by 2 bases and J by 3 bases; unmatched bases: 6. The CDR3 is made up of 15 amino acids. Germline CDR1 and CDR2: MGHDK and SYGVNS.